Listed here are 31 T cell receptor beta chains from one sample, sequenced in a study of cytomegalovirus exposure and HLA in healthy donors (dated by TCRdb to 2016 to 2017). Libraries came from the immunoSEQ multiplex PCR assay. A mixture of 60 forward primers for TCR Vbeta segments and 13 reverse primers for TCR Jbeta segments was used in the multiplex PCR. The table was pulled from immuneACCESS by TCRdb, which kept in-frame rearrangements only. Such tables lose some clones; where checked, under half of the loss comes from unresolved V genes, and the rest has no known cause. The sample table shows more than 150,000 clones, and around 80% are seen once. The ten largest clones represent over 3% of the sample. The sample comprised PBMCs. The receptors here all came from a woman aged 45-65 years in good health and CMV-seropositive.

This chain links TRBV19 with TRBJ1-5; 9 nucleotides align to TRBD1. The length of the CDR3 is 15 residues. Germline-derived CDR1 and CDR2 are LNHDA and SQIVND (reference sequence). The junction had 8 bases not matched to a gene; V was cut back by 4 bases and J by 7 bases. In nucleotides, the CDR3 is TGTGCCAGTAGTAGGGACAGGGAGTTTGGGCAGCCCCAGCATTTT. Protein product: CASSRDREFGQPQHF. Full variable domain (remainder filled in from reference TRBV19 and TRBJ1-5): DGGITQSPKYLFRKEGQNVTLSCEQNLNHDAMYWYRQDPGQGLRLIYYSQIVNDFQKGDIAEGYSVSREKKESFPLTVTSAQKNPTAFYLCASSRDREFGQPQHFGDGTRLSIL.

In its sample, this clone was seen a few times. V gene TRBV13 combines with J gene TRBJ1-6; D is ambiguous. V was clipped by 3 bases and J by 6 bases, with 3 bases between them. Germline V gene lookup returns CDR1 PRHDT and CDR2 FYEKMQ (reference sequence). The CDR3 sequence is 12 residues long. The CDR3 DNA reads as TGTGCCAGCAGCTTTAGTAATTCACCCCTCCACTTT. The encoded protein is CASSFSNSPLHF.

This chain uses TRBV4-3 with TRBJ2-2, with 9 bases matching TRBD2. The CDR3 runs 17 residues. V lost 0 bases to trimming and J lost 4 bases; unmatched junction nucleotides: 6. In germline, CDR1 is LGHNA, CDR2 YSLEER. CDR3 DNA sequence: TGCGCCAGCAGCCAAGATGAGGGACTAGCCAGCACCGGGGAGCTGTTTTTT. This gives the protein CASSQDEGLASTGELFF.

The count of this clone is one. The chain has TRBV28 and TRBJ1-1, with no clear D. Germline loops: CDR1 MDHEN, CDR2 SYDVKM. CDR3 size: 15 residues. V was clipped by 1 base and J by 7 bases, with 16 bases between them. CDR3 DNA sequence: TGTGCCAGCAGTTTATCAGAACGGGGTAGGAGTGAAGCTTTCTTT. Residues: CASSLSERGRSEAFF.

CDR3 in DNA: TGTGCCAGCAGCTCCCAGACAGGGGACTATAATTCACCCCTCCACTTT. Amino acids: CASSSQTGDYNSPLHF. V and J are TRBV7-3 and TRBJ1-6; 8 nucleotides agree with TRBD1. Germline values: CDR1 SGHTA, CDR2 FQGTGA. The CDR3 totals 16 residues. With V trimmed by 4 bases and J by 3 bases, 5 bases remained unmatched.

J is TRBJ2-5 and V is TRBV4-3, with TRBD2 identical over 11 bases. The end of the DNA fits TRBJ2-7 better, so the J call may be wrong. Germline V lookup: CDR1 LGHNA, CDR2 YSLEER. The CDR3 has 16 residues. CDR3 DNA: TGCGCCAGCAGCCAAGATTTGACTAGCGGGGTTTACGAGCAGTACTTC. Amino acid sequence: CASSQDLTSGVYEQYF.

The V call is TRBV4-1, the J call TRBJ2-1, with D tentatively TRBD2 (5 bases). Germline V lookup: CDR1 MGHRA, CDR2 YSYEKL. Trimming pared 0 bases from V and 6 bases from J, leaving 24 bases between. There are 19 residues in the CDR3. CDR3 sequence reads: CASSQEARLVAGYGNEQFF. As DNA, the CDR3 is TGCGCCAGCAGCCAAGAGGCCCGTCTGGTTGCGGGCTACGGCAATGAGCAGTTCTTC.

The rearrangement links TRBV7-2 to TRBJ2-5; possibly TRBD1 for D (6 bases). The CDR3 has 14 amino acids. Germline CDR1 is SGHTA and CDR2 is FQGNSA. The V and J ends lost 2 bases and 5 bases respectively, with 12 bases between them. CDR3 in DNA: TGTGCCAGCAGCTTATGGCAGGGGAAGGAGACCCAGTACTTC. This encodes CASSLWQGKETQYF.

Regarding this clone: The junction shows a germline mismatch at one end, possibly a read error. The chain is built from TRBV7-7 and TRBJ2-3; D remains unclear. The CDR3 is 15 residues long. CDR1 is SSHAT and CDR2 is FNYEAQ in the germline V gene (reference sequence). CDR3 nucleotides: TGTGCTAGCAGTAGGAGCCAGACTAGCACAGATACGCAGTATTTT. It codes for CASSRSQTSTDTQYF.

The V and J genes are TRBV7-6 and TRBJ2-5, with a tentative D call TRBD1 (5 bases). Per germline, CDR1 SGHVS and CDR2 FNYEAQ. V lost 3 bases and J 8 bases, leaving 13 bases between the germline ends. CDR3 length: 13 amino acids. The CDR3 sequence is CASSLQGKGTQYF. For the CDR3, the DNA is TGTGCCAGCAGCTTGCAGGGTAAAGGTACCCAGTACTTC.

This sequence joins TRBV9 and TRBJ2-3, with D uncertain. The CDR3 is 15 residues long. Trimming cost V 3 bases and J 0 bases, with 11 bases left between them. Germline values: CDR1 SGDLS, CDR2 YYNGEE. CDR3: CASSEIATSTDTQYF. CDR3 nucleotide sequence: TGTGCCAGCAGCGAGATTGCCACTAGCACAGATACGCAGTATTTT.

This chain joins TRBV6-4 and TRBJ1-2; D perhaps matches TRBD1 (6 bases). V was pared by 6 bases and J by 6 bases, with 20 bases between. Per germline, CDR1 MRHNA and CDR2 SNTAGT. This CDR3 spans 15 amino acids. CDR3 region: CASSLTGTRGDGYTF. The CDR3 nucleotides are TGTGCCAGCAGCCTGACGGGGACCAGGGGAGATGGCTACACCTTC.

This clone was observed once. The V call is TRBV27, the J call TRBJ1-2, with TRBD1 matching 9 bases. Germline values: CDR1 MNHEY, CDR2 SMNVEV (reference sequence). The CDR3 runs to 14 residues. V lost 6 bases, J lost 6 bases, and 8 bases stayed unmatched. CDR3 sequence: CASSLRGDRDGYTF. Here the CDR3 DNA reads TGTGCCAGCAGCCTTAGGGGGGACAGGGATGGCTACACCTTC.

The V gene is TRBV25-1, the J gene TRBJ2-5; 7 bases line up with TRBD1. The CDR3 contains 17 residues. Losses at the gene ends were 3 bases for V and 4 bases for J; bases not matched to a gene: 14. CDR1 and CDR2 from the germline V gene are MGHDK and SYGVNS. This CDR3 is CASSDTIQGTGSETQYF. The CDR3 coding sequence is TGTGCCAGCAGTGACACCATACAGGGGACCGGGTCAGAGACCCAGTACTTC.

V is TRBV15 and J is TRBJ1-1; D possibly corresponds to TRBD1 (6 bases). CDR1 is LNHNV and CDR2 is YYDKDF in the germline V gene (reference sequence). V lost 4 bases to trimming and J lost 1 base, with 10 bases between them. This CDR3 is 14 amino acids long. The CDR3 protein is CATSMDSGNTEAFF. CDR3 in DNA: TGTGCCACCAGCATGGACAGCGGGAACACTGAAGCTTTCTTT.

The rearrangement joins TRBV5-6 to TRBJ1-2; D gene unclear. The CDR3 is 15 amino acids. The germline V gene encodes CDR1 SGHDT and CDR2 YYEEEE. The ends were cut back, 4 bases at V and 7 bases at J, with 20 bases in the middle. The CDR3 sequence: CASSPMPVTVRGYTF. CDR3 DNA: TGTGCCAGCAGCCCGATGCCCGTCACGGTTCGTGGCTACACCTTC.

As to this clone: Other DNA sequences from this sample encode an identical CDR3 as well. The gene calls are TRBV10-3 and TRBJ1-1, with 9 bases identical to TRBD1. CDR1 and CDR2 (germline): ENHRY, SYGVKD. The CDR3 runs 13 residues. J gave up 4 bases and V 5 bases, and 2 bases lay outside the gene matches. CDR3 in amino acids: CAISPGQGTEAFF. The CDR3 DNA is TGTGCCATCAGTCCGGGACAGGGCACTGAAGCTTTCTTT.

The chain recombines TRBV5-6 with TRBJ1-2; 9 bases align to TRBD1. CDR3 length: 16 residues. Germline V gene data show CDR1 as SGHDT and CDR2 as YYEEEE. The trim removed 1 base at V and 7 bases at J, leaving 11 bases unmatched. This chain's CDR3 is CASSLFEGTGTSGYTF. DNA for the CDR3: TGTGCCAGCAGCTTGTTTGAAGGGACAGGGACTAGTGGCTACACCTTC.

This chain uses TRBV7-9 with TRBJ2-5, with 7 bases fitting TRBD1. The CDR3 loop spans 15 amino acids. J was trimmed by 2 bases and V by 2 bases; bases with no gene match: 5. CDR1 and CDR2 from the germline V gene are SEHNR and FQNEAQ (reference sequence). The CDR3 sequence: CASSLPGQAQETQYF. In nucleotides, the CDR3 is TGTGCCAGCAGCTTACCTGGACAGGCACAAGAGACCCAGTACTTC.

This clone has more than one count but fewer than ten. This chain connects TRBV4-2 to TRBJ1-4, with D maybe TRBD1 (5 bases). The CDR3 spans 14 residues. Trimming shortened V by 1 base and J by 8 bases, and 11 bases separated the two germline ends. Germline V lookup: CDR1 LGHNA, CDR2 YNFKEQ. Written as DNA, the CDR3 is TGTGCCAGCAGCCAAGGGGGGAGGAGAGAAAAACTGTTTTTT. Translation gives CASSQGGRREKLFF.

V gene TRBV27 combines with J gene TRBJ1-4; possible D gene TRBD1, 6 bases. Germline V gene sequence: CDR1 MNHEY, CDR2 SMNVEV (reference sequence). The length of the CDR3 is 17 residues. Trimming cost V 6 bases and J 0 bases, with 17 bases left between them. Here the CDR3 DNA reads TGTGCCAGCAGCCCCCGGGACATTAGAGCAACTAATGAAAAACTGTTTTTT. Encoded protein: CASSPRDIRATNEKLFF.

The DNA for the CDR3 is TGTGCCTGGATGGACAGCTCCTACGAGCAGTACTTC. This codes for CAWMDSSYEQYF. This rearrangement joins TRBV30 to TRBJ2-7; D possibly corresponds to TRBD1 (6 bases). The V and J ends lost 4 bases and 0 bases respectively, with 7 bases between them. The CDR3 has 12 residues. The germline V gene encodes CDR1 GTSNPN and CDR2 SVGIG (reference sequence).

The chain links TRBV2 to TRBJ2-5; 8 bases are a match to TRBD2. Per germline, CDR1 SNHLY and CDR2 FYNNEI. The CDR3 extends over 13 amino acids. Losses at the gene ends were 7 bases for V and 5 bases for J; bases not matched to a gene: 6. CDR3 DNA: TGTGCCAGCAACCCAGCGGGGGTGGAGACCCAGTACTTC. Its protein product is CASNPAGVETQYF.

This chain joins TRBV5-1 and TRBJ2-5; D is possibly TRBD1 (7 bases). This CDR3 has 15 residues. CDR1 is SGHRS and CDR2 is YFSETQ in the germline V gene. The germline V and J ends were trimmed by 0 bases and 5 bases, with 14 bases remaining between them. For the CDR3, the DNA is TGCGCCAGCAGCTTGGTAGGGGGGACAGAGGAGACCCAGTACTTC. This gives the protein CASSLVGGTEETQYF.

This sequence joins TRBV29-1 and TRBJ2-5; 10 bases map to TRBD2. V gave up 8 bases and J gave up 5 bases; unmatched junction bases: 11. The CDR3 spans 14 residues. Germline assignment: CDR1 SQVTM and CDR2 ANQGSEA. This chain's CDR3 is CSLYGTSEGETQYF. In DNA form, the CDR3 reads TGCAGCTTATACGGGACTAGCGAAGGGGAGACCCAGTACTTC. Together with reference TRBV29-1 and TRBJ2-5, the CDR3 gives the full variable domain: SAVISQKPSRDICQRGTSLTIQCQVDSQVTMMFWYRQQPGQSLTLIATANQGSEATYESGFVIDKFPISRPNLTFSTLTVSNMSPEDSSIYLCSLYGTSEGETQYFGPGTRLLVL.

The CDR3 DNA sequence: TGTGCCAGCAGCTTGGCCGGTGTCTCAACGGATACGCAGTATTTT. It is translated as CASSLAGVSTDTQYF. The rearrangement links TRBV5-4 to TRBJ2-3; D is unclear. Germline values: CDR1 SGHNT, CDR2 YYREEE (reference sequence). The CDR3 runs 15 residues. The V end was cut by 0 bases, the J end by 6 bases, with 14 bases between.

This clone was picked up a small number of times. This rearrangement joins TRBV7-8 to TRBJ2-7, with D possibly being TRBD1 (6 bases). Germline V gene sequence: CDR1 SGHVS, CDR2 FQNEAQ. Trimming stripped 5 bases from V and 6 bases from J, with 14 bases between. The CDR3 has 13 residues. CDR3 sequence (DNA): TGTGCCAGCAGCCCTGGGACACGAGGCGAGCAGTACTTC. Amino acid sequence: CASSPGTRGEQYF.

Here the CDR3 reads CASGGTLGTGELFF. Here the CDR3 DNA reads TGTGCCAGTGGGGGGACGTTGGGGACCGGGGAGCTGTTTTTT. V and J are TRBV2 and TRBJ2-2; a weak D match, TRBD2 (6 bases). The CDR3 length is 14 residues. The V gene lost 9 bases and the J gene lost 5 bases, with 16 bases spanning the gap. Per the germline V gene, CDR1 is SNHLY and CDR2 is FYNNEI.

This clone was detected once. The V gene is TRBV29-1, the J gene TRBJ2-3; maybe TRBD1 (5 bases). Per the germline V gene, CDR1 is SQVTM and CDR2 is ANQGSEA. This CDR3 comprises 13 residues. The CDR3 region is CSWDEGGTDTQYF. The CDR3 DNA follows: TGCAGTTGGGATGAAGGGGGCACAGATACGCAGTATTTT.

This chain's CDR3 is CASSQGLIYGYTF. As DNA, the CDR3 is TGTGCCAGCAGCCAGGGACTGATATATGGCTACACCTTC. This chain connects TRBV5-4 to TRBJ1-2, with D perhaps matching TRBD1 (5 bases). Germline-derived CDR1 and CDR2 are SGHNT and YYREEE (reference sequence). The V end lost 4 bases, the J end lost 5 bases, and 12 bases lay between the germline ends. This CDR3 contains 13 residues.

The chain is built from TRBV27 and TRBJ2-3, with D perhaps TRBD2 (6 bases). Germline CDR1 reads MNHEY; CDR2 reads SMNVEV (reference sequence). The length of the CDR3 is 15 residues. V was cut by 2 bases and J by 2 bases, with 11 bases left in between. The CDR3 DNA reads TGTGCCAGCAGTTTAAGGGGACTCTACACAGATACGCAGTATTTT. It encodes CASSLRGLYTDTQYF.